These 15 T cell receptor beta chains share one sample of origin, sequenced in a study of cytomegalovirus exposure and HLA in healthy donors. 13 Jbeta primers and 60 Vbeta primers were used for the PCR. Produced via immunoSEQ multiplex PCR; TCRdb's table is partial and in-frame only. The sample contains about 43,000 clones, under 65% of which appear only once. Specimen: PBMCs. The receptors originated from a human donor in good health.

CDR3 in amino acids: CASSTHNRADYGYTF. The CDR3 bases are TGTGCCAGCAGCACCCATAACAGGGCCGACTATGGCTACACCTTC. The rearrangement links TRBV9 to TRBJ1-2, with D possibly TRBD1 on 6 matching bases. Germline lookup yields CDR1 SGDLS and CDR2 YYNGEE. Trimming shortened V by 4 bases and J by 3 bases, and 16 bases separated the two germline ends. This CDR3 is 15 amino acids long.

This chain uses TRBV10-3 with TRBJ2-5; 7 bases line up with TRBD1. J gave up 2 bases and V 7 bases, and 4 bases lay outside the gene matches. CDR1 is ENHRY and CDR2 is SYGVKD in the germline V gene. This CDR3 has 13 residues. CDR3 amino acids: CAINRGLQETQYF. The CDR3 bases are TGTGCCATCAACAGGGGCTTACAAGAGACCCAGTACTTC.

CDR3 sequence reads: CASSNYRANYGYTF. CDR3 bases: TGCGCCAGCAGCAACTATCGGGCTAACTATGGCTACACCTTC. This chain uses TRBV10-1 with TRBJ1-2; no clear D gene. The CDR3 extends over 14 amino acids. V lost 6 bases and J 0 bases, leaving 11 bases between the germline ends. The germline V gene has CDR1 WNHNN and CDR2 SYGVQD (reference sequence).

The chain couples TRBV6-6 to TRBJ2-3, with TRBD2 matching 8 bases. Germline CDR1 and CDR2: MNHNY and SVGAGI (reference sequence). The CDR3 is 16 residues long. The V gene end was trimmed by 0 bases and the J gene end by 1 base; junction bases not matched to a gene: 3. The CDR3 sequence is CASSYSSGGRTDTQYF. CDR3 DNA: TGTGCCAGCAGTTACTCGAGCGGGGGTCGCACAGATACGCAGTATTTT.

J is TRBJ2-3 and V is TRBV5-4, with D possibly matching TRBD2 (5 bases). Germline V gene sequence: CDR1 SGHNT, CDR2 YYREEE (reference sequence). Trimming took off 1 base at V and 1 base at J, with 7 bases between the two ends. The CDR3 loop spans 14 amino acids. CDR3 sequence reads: CASSLMRGTDTQYF. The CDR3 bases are TGTGCCAGCAGCTTGATGAGGGGCACAGATACGCAGTATTTT.

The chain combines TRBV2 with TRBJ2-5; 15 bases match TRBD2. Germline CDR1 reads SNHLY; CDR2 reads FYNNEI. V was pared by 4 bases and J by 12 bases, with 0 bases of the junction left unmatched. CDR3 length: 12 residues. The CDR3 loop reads CASSGTSGGEYF. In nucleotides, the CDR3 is TGTGCCAGCAGTGGGACTAGCGGGGGGGAGTACTTC.

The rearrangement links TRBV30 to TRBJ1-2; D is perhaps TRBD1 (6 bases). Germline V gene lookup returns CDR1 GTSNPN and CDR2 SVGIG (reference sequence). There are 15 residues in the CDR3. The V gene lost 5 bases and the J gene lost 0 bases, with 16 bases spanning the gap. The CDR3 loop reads CAWGGIRGTNYGYTF. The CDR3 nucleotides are TGTGCCTGGGGTGGTATCAGGGGCACTAACTATGGCTACACCTTC.

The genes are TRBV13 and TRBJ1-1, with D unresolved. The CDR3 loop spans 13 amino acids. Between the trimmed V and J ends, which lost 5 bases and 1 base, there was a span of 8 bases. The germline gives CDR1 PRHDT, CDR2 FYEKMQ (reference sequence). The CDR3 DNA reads TGTGCCAGCAGCCAGGATCCGAACACTGAAGCTTTCTTT. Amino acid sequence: CASSQDPNTEAFF.

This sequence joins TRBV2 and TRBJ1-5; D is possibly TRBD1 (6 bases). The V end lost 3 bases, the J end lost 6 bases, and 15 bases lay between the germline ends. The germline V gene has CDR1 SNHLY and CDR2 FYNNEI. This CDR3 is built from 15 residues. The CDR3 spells CASSDSTGSVQPQHF. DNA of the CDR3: TGTGCCAGCAGTGACTCGACAGGTTCGGTTCAGCCCCAGCATTTT.

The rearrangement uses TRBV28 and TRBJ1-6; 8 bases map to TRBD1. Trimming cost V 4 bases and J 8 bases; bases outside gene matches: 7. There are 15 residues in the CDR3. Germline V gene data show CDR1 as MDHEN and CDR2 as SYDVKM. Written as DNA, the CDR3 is TGTGCCAGCAGTTCCCACGGACAGGGTGATTCACCCCTCCACTTT. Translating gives CASSSHGQGDSPLHF.

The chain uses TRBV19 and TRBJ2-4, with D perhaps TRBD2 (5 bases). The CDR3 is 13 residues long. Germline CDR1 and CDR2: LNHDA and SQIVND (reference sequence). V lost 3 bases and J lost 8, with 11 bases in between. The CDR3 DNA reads TGTGCCAGTAGTATTCAGAGAGCGGACATTCAGTACTTC. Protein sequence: CASSIQRADIQYF.

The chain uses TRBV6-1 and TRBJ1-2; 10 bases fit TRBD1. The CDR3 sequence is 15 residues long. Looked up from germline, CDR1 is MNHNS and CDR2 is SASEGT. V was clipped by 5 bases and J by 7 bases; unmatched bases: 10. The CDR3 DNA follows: TGTGCCAGCAGTAAATCCGGGACAGGGGACGGTGGCTACACCTTC. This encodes CASSKSGTGDGGYTF.

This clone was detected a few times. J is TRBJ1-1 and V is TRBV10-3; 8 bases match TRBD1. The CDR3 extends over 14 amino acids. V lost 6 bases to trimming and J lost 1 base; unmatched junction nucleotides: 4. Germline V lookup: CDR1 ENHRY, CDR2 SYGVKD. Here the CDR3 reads CAIRRTGSNTEAFF. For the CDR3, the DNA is TGTGCCATCAGGAGGACAGGGTCGAACACTGAAGCTTTCTTT.

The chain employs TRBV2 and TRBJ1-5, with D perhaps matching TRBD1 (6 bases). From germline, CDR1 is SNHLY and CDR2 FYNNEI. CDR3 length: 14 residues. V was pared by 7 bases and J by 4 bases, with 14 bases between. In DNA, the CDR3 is TGTGCCAGCACCGGCCAGGGGAGTAATCAGCCCCAGCATTTT. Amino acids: CASTGQGSNQPQHF.

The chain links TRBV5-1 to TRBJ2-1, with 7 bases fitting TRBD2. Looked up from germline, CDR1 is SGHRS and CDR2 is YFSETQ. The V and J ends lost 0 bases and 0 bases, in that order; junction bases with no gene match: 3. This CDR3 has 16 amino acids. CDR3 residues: CASSLAGGSSYNEQFF. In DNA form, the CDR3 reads TGCGCCAGCAGCTTGGCGGGCGGGAGCTCCTACAATGAGCAGTTCTTC.